This is a list of T cell receptor beta chains from one sample in a study of blood T cell repertoires in COVID-19. The method was immunoSEQ multiplex PCR; TCRdb's version includes in-frame clones alone and lacks a portion of them. The table has 70,000 to 95,000 clones, roughly 90% seen once; the top ten hold 1.5%. Sequenced: peripheral blood. The receptors were gathered from a human donor with active COVID-19. The donor label of this sample is uncertain. Each CDR3 is given with its conserved first and last residue. Each record gives: CDR3 length, J gene, V gene, clone size, D gene, CDR3 DNA, CDR3 protein. D genes are given only for firm matches. Size is stated for part of the rows, as once, few or many counts, or as a class when the clone is expanded.

cdr3_length: 14
j_call: TRBJ1-1
v_call: TRBV6-5
clone_size: .
d_call: .
cdr3_nt: TGTGCCACCCTTTCAGTGAGGATGGACACTGAAGCTTTCTTT
cdr3_aa: CATLSVRMDTEAFF

cdr3_length: 15
j_call: TRBJ2-7
v_call: TRBV7-3
clone_size: .
d_call: TRBD1
cdr3_nt: TGTGCCAGCAGCAGCACAGGGGGCTATTTAGCCGAGCAGTACTTC
cdr3_aa: CASSSTGGYLAEQYF

cdr3_length: 13
j_call: TRBJ2-5
v_call: TRBV19
clone_size: .
d_call: .
cdr3_nt: TGTGCCAGTAGAGCGAAGTACCAAGAGACCCAGTACTTC
cdr3_aa: CASRAKYQETQYF

cdr3_length: 13
j_call: TRBJ1-2
v_call: TRBV18
clone_size: .
d_call: .
cdr3_nt: TGTGCCAGCTCACCAAGCACAGGGAATGGCTACACCTTC
cdr3_aa: CASSPSTGNGYTF

cdr3_length: 18
j_call: TRBJ2-1
v_call: TRBV6-2/TRBV6-3
clone_size: .
d_call: .
cdr3_nt: TGTGCCAGCAGTTACTTGGGTCTAGGGGGGGAAGGGAGCAATGAGCAGTTCTTC
cdr3_aa: CASSYLGLGGEGSNEQFF

cdr3_length: 13
j_call: TRBJ1-5
v_call: TRBV19
clone_size: .
d_call: TRBD1
cdr3_nt: TGTGCCACCAGACAGGGTGTAAATCAGCCCCAGCATTTT
cdr3_aa: CATRQGVNQPQHF

cdr3_length: 16
j_call: TRBJ1-3
v_call: TRBV7-9
clone_size: once
d_call: TRBD1
cdr3_nt: TGTGCCAGCAGCTTAACCGGGACAGGGGCTGGAAACACCATATATTTT
cdr3_aa: CASSLTGTGAGNTIYF

cdr3_length: 16
j_call: TRBJ2-2
v_call: TRBV2
clone_size: .
d_call: TRBD1
cdr3_nt: TGTGCCAGCAGTGATAATCGAAAAGGGGGCTTGTACGAGCTGTTTTTT
cdr3_aa: CASSDNRKGGLYELFF

cdr3_length: 14
j_call: TRBJ2-3
v_call: TRBV3-1/TRBV3-2
clone_size: .
d_call: .
cdr3_nt: TGTGCCAGCAGCCAACGACAGGGCACAGATACGCAGTATTTT
cdr3_aa: CASSQRQGTDTQYF

cdr3_length: 19
j_call: TRBJ2-1
v_call: TRBV19
clone_size: .
d_call: TRBD2
cdr3_nt: TGTGCCAGTAGTTCGCCCCCGGGACTAGCGGGGGGTTTCGGCAATGAGCAGTTCTTC
cdr3_aa: CASSSPPGLAGGFGNEQFF

cdr3_length: 12
j_call: TRBJ1-1
v_call: TRBV27
clone_size: .
d_call: .
cdr3_nt: TGTGCCAGCAGCGAAAGGGGTACTGAAGCTTTCTTT
cdr3_aa: CASSERGTEAFF

cdr3_length: 14
j_call: TRBJ2-7
v_call: TRBV29-1
clone_size: .
d_call: TRBD1
cdr3_nt: TGCAGCGTTGTGGCTGCCGGGACAGGAAACGAGCAGTACTTC
cdr3_aa: CSVVAAGTGNEQYF

cdr3_length: 12
j_call: TRBJ2-1
v_call: TRBV12-5
clone_size: .
d_call: .
cdr3_nt: TGTGCTAGTGGTTTGGGTCTAAATGAGCAGTTCTTC
cdr3_aa: CASGLGLNEQFF

cdr3_length: 14
j_call: TRBJ1-6
v_call: TRBV6-5
clone_size: once
d_call: .
cdr3_nt: TGTGCCAGCAGGACCGGAGTCTGGAATTCACCCCTCCACTTT
cdr3_aa: CASRTGVWNSPLHF

cdr3_length: 18
j_call: TRBJ2-2
v_call: TRBV9
clone_size: .
d_call: TRBD2
cdr3_nt: TGTGCCAGCAGCGTAGGGCTAGCGGGGGGCTGGGACACCGGGGAGCTGTTTTTT
cdr3_aa: CASSVGLAGGWDTGELFF

cdr3_length: 10
j_call: TRBJ1-2
v_call: TRBV30
clone_size: .
d_call: .
cdr3_nt: TGTGCAACGAGTAATCAAGGCTACACCTTC
cdr3_aa: CATSNQGYTF

cdr3_length: 16
j_call: TRBJ2-1
v_call: TRBV18
clone_size: .
d_call: .
cdr3_nt: TGTGCCAGCTCACCACCAGGGGTTTGGTTGTTCAGTGAGCAGTTCTTC
cdr3_aa: CASSPPGVWLFSEQFF

cdr3_length: 13
j_call: TRBJ1-1
v_call: TRBV15
clone_size: .
d_call: TRBD1
cdr3_nt: TGTGCCACCAGCCCACAGGGGGACACTGAAGCTTTCTTT
cdr3_aa: CATSPQGDTEAFF

cdr3_length: 14
j_call: TRBJ1-1
v_call: TRBV12-5
clone_size: .
d_call: .
cdr3_nt: TGTGCTAGTGGTTTGGTACTCTTGAACACTGAAGCTTTCTTT
cdr3_aa: CASGLVLLNTEAFF

cdr3_length: 16
j_call: TRBJ2-7
v_call: TRBV13
clone_size: .
d_call: .
cdr3_nt: TGTGCCAGCAGCTTAGAAGGAGGCATCTTCTCCTACGAGCAGTACTTC
cdr3_aa: CASSLEGGIFSYEQYF

cdr3_length: 14
j_call: TRBJ2-7
v_call: TRBV10-2
clone_size: .
d_call: .
cdr3_nt: TGCGCCAGCAGTGGACCGGGACTGAACTACGAGCAGTACTTC
cdr3_aa: CASSGPGLNYEQYF

cdr3_length: 15
j_call: TRBJ2-1
v_call: TRBV14
clone_size: .
d_call: TRBD2
cdr3_nt: TGTGCCAGCAGCCAAGGACTAGCGGAGTACAATGAGCAGTTCTTC
cdr3_aa: CASSQGLAEYNEQFF

cdr3_length: 16
j_call: TRBJ2-1
v_call: TRBV7-6
clone_size: .
d_call: TRBD1
cdr3_nt: TGTGCCAGCAGCTCGCGGACAGGGGGCGGTTACAATGAGCAGTTCTTC
cdr3_aa: CASSSRTGGGYNEQFF

cdr3_length: 11
j_call: TRBJ1-1
v_call: TRBV30
clone_size: .
d_call: TRBD1
cdr3_nt: TGTGCCTGGGGACAGGGCACTGAAGCTTTCTTT
cdr3_aa: CAWGQGTEAFF

cdr3_length: 14
j_call: TRBJ1-1
v_call: TRBV6-1
clone_size: .
d_call: TRBD1
cdr3_nt: TGTGCCAGCACCCAGGGACAGGGGAACACTGAAGCTTTCTTT
cdr3_aa: CASTQGQGNTEAFF

cdr3_length: 17
j_call: TRBJ1-4
v_call: TRBV4-3
clone_size: .
d_call: .
cdr3_nt: TGCGCCAGCAGCCAAGATATCCCGGGGGGCCAGCGTGAAAAACTGTTTTTT
cdr3_aa: CASSQDIPGGQREKLFF

cdr3_length: 16
j_call: TRBJ1-1
v_call: TRBV6-6
clone_size: .
d_call: .
cdr3_nt: TGTGCCAGCAGTTACTACCGGACAGCCAAAGGCACTGAAGCTTTCTTT
cdr3_aa: CASSYYRTAKGTEAFF

cdr3_length: 13
j_call: TRBJ2-2
v_call: TRBV6-6
clone_size: .
d_call: .
cdr3_nt: TGTGCCAGCAGTTATCTAGCTGCCGGGGAGCTGTTTTTT
cdr3_aa: CASSYLAAGELFF

cdr3_length: 16
j_call: TRBJ2-5
v_call: TRBV19
clone_size: .
d_call: TRBD2
cdr3_nt: TGTGCCAGTAGTATCGCCGGGACTAGCGGCCTTAAGACCCAGTACTTC
cdr3_aa: CASSIAGTSGLKTQYF

cdr3_length: 15
j_call: TRBJ2-2
v_call: TRBV10-2
clone_size: .
d_call: TRBD1
cdr3_nt: TGCGCCAGCGACACGGGACAGGGTTCCGCCGGGGAGCTGTTTTTT
cdr3_aa: CASDTGQGSAGELFF

cdr3_length: 19
j_call: TRBJ2-7
v_call: TRBV10-3
clone_size: once
d_call: TRBD2
cdr3_nt: TGTGCCACAAAACCGGGACTAGCGGGGGGACACCTAAGCTCCTACGAGCAGTACTTC
cdr3_aa: CATKPGLAGGHLSSYEQYF

cdr3_length: 16
j_call: TRBJ2-2
v_call: TRBV3-1/TRBV3-2
clone_size: .
d_call: TRBD2
cdr3_nt: TGTGCCAGCAGCCAAGAAAGCGCTAGCGGGTCTCGGGCTCTGTTTTTT
cdr3_aa: CASSQESASGSRALFF

cdr3_length: 14
j_call: TRBJ2-1
v_call: TRBV5-1
clone_size: .
d_call: TRBD2
cdr3_nt: TGCGCCAGCAAGTCAGCGGGGGGAACGAATGAGCAGTTCTTC
cdr3_aa: CASKSAGGTNEQFF

cdr3_length: 12
j_call: TRBJ2-1
v_call: TRBV12-3/TRBV12-4
clone_size: .
d_call: .
cdr3_nt: TGTGCCAGCAGTCAAACAGGGCTTGAGCAGTTCTTC
cdr3_aa: CASSQTGLEQFF

cdr3_length: 15
j_call: TRBJ2-7
v_call: TRBV11-1
clone_size: .
d_call: .
cdr3_nt: TGTGCCAGCAGTACCCGGGGGTCCCCGGGCTACGAGCAGTACTTC
cdr3_aa: CASSTRGSPGYEQYF

cdr3_length: 16
j_call: TRBJ2-2
v_call: TRBV6-6
clone_size: .
d_call: TRBD2
cdr3_nt: TGTGCCAGCAGGAAACCTAGCGGGGCAGACACCGGGGAGCTGTTTTTT
cdr3_aa: CASRKPSGADTGELFF

cdr3_length: 13
j_call: TRBJ1-1
v_call: TRBV11-2
clone_size: .
d_call: .
cdr3_nt: TGTGCCAGCAGCTTACGCGATAACACTGAAGCTTTCTTT
cdr3_aa: CASSLRDNTEAFF

cdr3_length: 13
j_call: TRBJ1-1
v_call: TRBV5-3
clone_size: .
d_call: .
cdr3_nt: TGTGCCAGCTGGACAGACAGAAACACTGAAGCTTTCTTT
cdr3_aa: CASWTDRNTEAFF

cdr3_length: 13
j_call: TRBJ2-5
v_call: TRBV7-2
clone_size: .
d_call: .
cdr3_nt: TGTGCCAGCAGCAAGAGGGCGGAAGAGACCCAGTACTTC
cdr3_aa: CASSKRAEETQYF

cdr3_length: 14
j_call: TRBJ2-2
v_call: TRBV19
clone_size: .
d_call: TRBD1
cdr3_nt: TGTGCCAGTAGGGCGACAGGGGTCGGCGGGGAGCTGTTTTTT
cdr3_aa: CASRATGVGGELFF

cdr3_length: 14
j_call: TRBJ2-3
v_call: TRBV7-2
clone_size: .
d_call: .
cdr3_nt: TGTGCCAGCAGCTTAGGACTGGGCACAGATACGCAGTATTTT
cdr3_aa: CASSLGLGTDTQYF

cdr3_length: 13
j_call: TRBJ1-2
v_call: TRBV7-2
clone_size: once
d_call: .
cdr3_nt: TGTGCCAGCAGCTCACAATTGAACTATGGCTACACCTTC
cdr3_aa: CASSSQLNYGYTF

cdr3_length: 15
j_call: TRBJ1-1
v_call: TRBV5-1
clone_size: .
d_call: TRBD1
cdr3_nt: TGCGCCAGCAGCTCGTCACAGGGGTATAGTACTGAAGCTTTCTTT
cdr3_aa: CASSSSQGYSTEAFF

cdr3_length: 15
j_call: TRBJ1-2
v_call: TRBV4-3
clone_size: .
d_call: .
cdr3_nt: TGCGCCAGCAGCCAAGAAGGGTCCAGGGGCTATGGCTACACCTTC
cdr3_aa: CASSQEGSRGYGYTF

cdr3_length: 15
j_call: TRBJ1-6
v_call: TRBV7-8
clone_size: .
d_call: .
cdr3_nt: TGTGCCAGCAGCGCAAGGGGCGCCACCGATTCACCCCTCCACTTT
cdr3_aa: CASSARGATDSPLHF

cdr3_length: 13
j_call: TRBJ1-4
v_call: TRBV18
clone_size: .
d_call: TRBD1
cdr3_nt: TGTGCCAGCTCAGCGACAGGGCCTGAAAAACTGTTTTTT
cdr3_aa: CASSATGPEKLFF

cdr3_length: 15
j_call: TRBJ2-2
v_call: TRBV20-1
clone_size: .
d_call: TRBD2
cdr3_nt: TGCAGTGCTAGTCGGTTGAGCGGGGGGGCCGGGGAGCTGTTTTTT
cdr3_aa: CSASRLSGGAGELFF